This T cell receptor beta chain was identified during a study of T cell repertoires in cytomegalovirus infection. Study-level information: The public TCR beta signatures pointed to both CMV infection and matching HLA type. Study-level results: HLA-C-restricted CMV clonotypes gave the most frequent clonotype in two of eight donors. Based on cumulative public TCR beta family frequency, carriers of CMV plus the relevant HLA were identified.

This clonotype has ten or more counts. Its antigen is still unknown. CDR3 length: 13 residues. Germline loops: CDR1 SGHAT, CDR2 FQNNGV. Trimming stripped 3 bases from V and 2 bases from J, with 6 bases between. Each CDR3 protein gets one entry after TCRdb re-called the reads with MiXCR. The sample has fewer than 85,000 distinct CDR3 sequences; more than 3% are singletons. The sample was PBMCs. The source is a human donor in good health (CMV status not recorded). Some clones in this sample may be carry-over from other donors' samples. This rearrangement joins TRBV11-2 to TRBJ2-3; D is uncertain. The CDR3 region has the DNA TGTGCCAGCAGCTTGCGAATCACAGATACGCAGTATTTT. It is translated as CASSLRITDTQYF. The variable domain in full, completed from reference TRBV11-2 and TRBJ2-3, reads EAGVAQSPRYKIIEKRQSVAFWCNPISGHATLYWYQQILGQGPKLLIQFQNNGVVDDSQLPKDRFSAERLKGVDSTLKIQPAKLEDSAVYLCASSLRITDTQYFGPGTRLTVL.